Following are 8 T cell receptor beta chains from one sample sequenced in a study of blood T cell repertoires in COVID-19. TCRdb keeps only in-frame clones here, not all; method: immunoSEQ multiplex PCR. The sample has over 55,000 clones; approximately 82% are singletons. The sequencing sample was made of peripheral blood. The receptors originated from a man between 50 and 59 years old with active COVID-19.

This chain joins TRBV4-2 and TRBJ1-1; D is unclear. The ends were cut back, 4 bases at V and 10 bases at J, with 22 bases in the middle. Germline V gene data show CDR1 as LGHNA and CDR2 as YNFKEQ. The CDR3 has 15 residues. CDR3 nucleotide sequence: TGTGCCAGCAGCCCCGTGGGTTCGTTGAGGTACGGAGCTTTCTTT. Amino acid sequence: CASSPVGSLRYGAFF.

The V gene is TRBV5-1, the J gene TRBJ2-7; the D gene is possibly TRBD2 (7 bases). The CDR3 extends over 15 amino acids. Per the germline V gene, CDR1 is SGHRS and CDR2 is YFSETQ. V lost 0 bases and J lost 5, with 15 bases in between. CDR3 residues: CASSLGSGGRDEQYF. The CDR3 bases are TGCGCCAGCAGCTTGGGGTCGGGGGGCAGGGACGAGCAGTACTTC.

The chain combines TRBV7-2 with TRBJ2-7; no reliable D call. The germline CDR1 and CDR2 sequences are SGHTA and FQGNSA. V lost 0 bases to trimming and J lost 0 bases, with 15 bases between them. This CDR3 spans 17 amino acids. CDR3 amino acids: CASSLAWARRSSYEQYF. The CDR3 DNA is TGTGCCAGCAGCTTAGCCTGGGCCCGACGTAGCTCCTACGAGCAGTACTTC. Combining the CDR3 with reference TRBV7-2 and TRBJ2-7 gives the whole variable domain GAGVSQSPSNKVTEKGKDVELRCDPISGHTALYWYRQSLGQGLEFLIYFQGNSAPDKSGLPSDRFSAERTGGSVSTLTIQRTQQEDSAVYLCASSLAWARRSSYEQYFGPGTRLTVT.

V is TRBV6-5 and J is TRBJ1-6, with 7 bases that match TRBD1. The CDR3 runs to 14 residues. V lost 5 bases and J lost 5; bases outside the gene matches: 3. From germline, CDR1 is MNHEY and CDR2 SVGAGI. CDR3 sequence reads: CASSMGQNNSPLHF. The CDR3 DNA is TGTGCCAGCAGTATGGGACAGAATAATTCACCCCTCCACTTT.

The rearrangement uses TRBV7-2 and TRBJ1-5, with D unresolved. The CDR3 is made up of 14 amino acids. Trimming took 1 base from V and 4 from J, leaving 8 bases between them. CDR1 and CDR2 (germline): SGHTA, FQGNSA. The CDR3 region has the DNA TGTGCCAGCAGCTTAGTGTCGGGGAATCAGCCCCAGCATTTT. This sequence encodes CASSLVSGNQPQHF.

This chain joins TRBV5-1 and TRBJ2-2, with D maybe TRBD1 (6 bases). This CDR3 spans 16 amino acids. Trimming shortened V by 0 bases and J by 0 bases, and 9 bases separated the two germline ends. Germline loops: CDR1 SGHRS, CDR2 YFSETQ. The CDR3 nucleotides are TGCGCCAGCAGCTTGGGATCAGGGGCGAACACCGGGGAGCTGTTTTTT. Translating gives CASSLGSGANTGELFF.

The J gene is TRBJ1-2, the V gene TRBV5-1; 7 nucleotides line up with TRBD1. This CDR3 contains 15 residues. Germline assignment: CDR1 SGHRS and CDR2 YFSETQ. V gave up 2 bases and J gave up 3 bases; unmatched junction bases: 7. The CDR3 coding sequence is TGCGCCAGCAGCTTCTCGACAGGGTTTGACTATGGCTACACCTTC. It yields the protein CASSFSTGFDYGYTF.

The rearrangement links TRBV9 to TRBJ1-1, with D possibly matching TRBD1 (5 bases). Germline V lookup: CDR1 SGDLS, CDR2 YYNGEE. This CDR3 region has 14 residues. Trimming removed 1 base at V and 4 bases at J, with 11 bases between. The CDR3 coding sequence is TGTGCCAGCAGCGTAAGCATGGGGGGCACTGAAGCTTTCTTT. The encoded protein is CASSVSMGGTEAFF. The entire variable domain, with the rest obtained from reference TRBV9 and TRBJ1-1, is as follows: DSGVTQTPKHLITATGQRVTLRCSPRSGDLSVYWYQQSLDQGLQFLIQYYNGEERAKGNILERFSAQQFPDLHSELNLSSLELGDSALYFCASSVSMGGTEAFFGQGTRLTVV.